The sequence of this T cell receptor beta chain was determined in a study of neoadjuvant anti-PD-1 for oral cavity cancer. Per the germline V gene, CDR1 is MDHEN and CDR2 is SYDVKM. V trimming: 4 bases; J trimming: 4 bases; junction bases outside the gene matches: 15. The CDR3 runs to 17 residues. Described time point: after neoadjuvant nivolumab, at surgical resection. PBMCs were not maintained or expanded in culture before analysis. PBMC libraries mostly used roughly 480 ng of input genomic DNA, with six replicates per sample. Data came from immunoSEQ multiplex PCR; TCRdb stores just in-frame clones and leaves some out. The sample lists about 14,000 clones, 65% to 80% occurring once.

The chain recombines TRBV28 with TRBJ1-2; 7 bases agree with TRBD1. The sequence was collected from a person aged 40 to 85 with oral cavity squamous cell carcinoma. The sequencing here drew on PBMCs, taken after nivolumab (anti-PD-1) treatment. Here the CDR3 DNA reads TGTGCCAGCAGTTCGCCAGGGGTCACAGGGGAAGCCTATGGCTACACCTTC. This gives the protein CASSSPGVTGEAYGYTF.